What follows are 30 T cell receptor beta chains derived from one specimen sequenced in a study of identifying expanded T cells in peripheral blood. TCRdb's copy holds only in-frame clones and misses some; the assay was immunoSEQ multiplex PCR. The repertoire consists of under 95,000 clones, with 70% to 90% occurring once and the leading ten covering 2.8%. What was sequenced was blood. These receptors originate from a person aged 18 to 75 in good health.

The genes are TRBV5-1 and TRBJ2-2; the D is unclear. Germline CDR1 and CDR2: SGHRS and YFSETQ. Trimming took 0 bases from V and 7 from J, leaving 10 bases between them. This CDR3 has 14 amino acids. The CDR3 protein is CASSLAGGDGELFF. For the CDR3, the DNA is TGCGCCAGCAGCTTGGCCGGTGGAGACGGGGAGCTGTTTTTT. Full variable domain (outside the CDR3, taken from reference TRBV5-1 and TRBJ2-2): KAGVTQTPRYLIKTRGQQVTLSCSPISGHRSVSWYQQTPGQGLQFLFEYFSETQRNKGNFPGRFSGRQFSNSRSEMNVSTLELGDSALYLCASSLAGGDGELFFGEGSRLTVL.

This CDR3 reads CASSQDGGAEKLFF. The CDR3 DNA sequence: TGCGCCAGCAGCCAAGATGGAGGAGCTGAAAAACTGTTTTTT. The rearrangement links TRBV4-1 to TRBJ1-4; D remains ambiguous. In germline, CDR1 is MGHRA, CDR2 YSYEKL. CDR3 length: 14 amino acids. Trimming removed 0 bases at V and 7 bases at J, with 9 bases between.

The chain carries TRBV19 and TRBJ2-3; possibly TRBD2 for D (6 bases). CDR1 LNHDA and CDR2 SQIVND come from the germline V gene (reference sequence). Trimming removed 3 bases at V and 4 bases at J, with 14 bases between. This CDR3 has 15 amino acids. In DNA form, the CDR3 reads TGTGCCAGTAGTATGCATGCGGGGCAGTCAGATACGCAGTATTTT. Translation: CASSMHAGQSDTQYF.

V is TRBV28 and J is TRBJ1-5; D uncertain. V dropped 3 bases and J dropped 9 bases, with 9 bases sitting between them. Germline V gene lookup returns CDR1 MDHEN and CDR2 SYDVKM. This CDR3 has 12 amino acids. CDR3 sequence: CASSLLGWPQHF. The CDR3 nucleotides read TGTGCCAGCAGTTTGTTGGGTTGGCCCCAGCATTTT.

V and J are TRBV6-5 and TRBJ1-1; no definite D call. This CDR3 contains 12 residues. The germline gives CDR1 MNHEY, CDR2 SVGAGI. The germline V and J ends were trimmed by 4 bases and 4 bases, with 7 bases remaining between them. The CDR3 sequence is CASSFRGTEAFF. DNA of the CDR3: TGTGCCAGCAGTTTTCGAGGCACTGAAGCTTTCTTT.

CDR3 amino acids: CASSQASGRLRTEQYF. The CDR3, as DNA: TGCGCCAGCAGCCAGGCCAGCGGGAGGCTCCGAACCGAGCAGTACTTC. The chain recombines TRBV4-1 with TRBJ2-7; 9 positions match TRBD2. Germline trimming cut 3 bases from V and 6 bases from J; bases unmatched to any gene: 12. Germline V lookup: CDR1 MGHRA, CDR2 YSYEKL. The CDR3 spans 16 residues.

The J gene is TRBJ2-5, the V gene TRBV14, with 12 bases matching TRBD2. The CDR3 length is 13 residues. The V gene's germline CDR1 is SGHDN and CDR2 FVKESK. J was trimmed by 5 bases and V by 8 bases; bases with no gene match: 3. DNA of the CDR3: TGTGCCAGCGGACTAGCGGGAACCGAGACCCAGTACTTC. Protein sequence: CASGLAGTETQYF.

The CDR3 DNA follows: TGTGCCAGCAGTCCCCGCCGGCTTGAGCAGTTCTTC. Translation: CASSPRRLEQFF. This chain uses TRBV6-6 with TRBJ2-1; D is undetermined. Germline V CDR1 and CDR2: MNHNY, SVGAGI (reference sequence). Trimming took off 5 bases at V and 9 bases at J, with 11 bases between the two ends. This CDR3 has 12 residues.

The rearrangement uses TRBV7-2 and TRBJ2-2; 8 bases line up with TRBD1. This CDR3 contains 16 residues. V lost 2 bases and J lost 8; bases outside the gene matches: 10. CDR1 SGHTA and CDR2 FQGNSA come from the germline V gene. The CDR3 protein is CASSLQPQTGVGELFF. In nucleotides, the CDR3 is TGTGCCAGCAGCTTACAACCTCAGACAGGGGTAGGGGAGCTGTTTTTT. Looking up the rest from reference TRBV7-2 and TRBJ2-2 gives the full variable domain: GAGVSQSPSNKVTEKGKDVELRCDPISGHTALYWYRQSLGQGLEFLIYFQGNSAPDKSGLPSDRFSAERTGGSVSTLTIQRTQQEDSAVYLCASSLQPQTGVGELFFGEGSRLTVL.

This clone has a handful of counts. J is TRBJ1-5 and V is TRBV27; D is uncertain. This CDR3 is built from 14 residues. The germline gives CDR1 MNHEY, CDR2 SMNVEV (reference sequence). Deletions cut 3 bases from V and 3 bases from J, with 9 bases between. The DNA of the CDR3 is TGTGCCAGCAGTTTGAACAGACACAATCAGCCCCAGCATTTT. Translated, it gives CASSLNRHNQPQHF.

This chain joins TRBV6-1 and TRBJ2-7, with D perhaps given as TRBD1 or TRBD2 (6 bases each). Between the trimmed V and J ends, which lost 6 bases and 7 bases, there was a span of 22 bases. CDR1 MNHNS and CDR2 SASEGT come from the germline V gene. The length of the CDR3 is 15 residues. Here the CDR3 reads CASSGEGGRAQEQYF. CDR3 DNA sequence: TGTGCCAGCAGCGGAGAGGGGGGCCGCGCGCAGGAGCAGTACTTC.

Only one count was recorded for this clone. The chain combines TRBV5-5 with TRBJ2-7; 9 positions match TRBD1. Germline loops: CDR1 SGHKS, CDR2 YYEKEE (reference sequence). The V and J ends lost 2 bases and 3 bases, in that order; junction bases with no gene match: 3. The CDR3 is 14 residues long. The CDR3 spells CASSFQTGGYEQYF. The CDR3 coding sequence is TGTGCCAGCAGCTTTCAGACAGGGGGCTACGAGCAGTACTTC. Drawing the rest from reference TRBV5-5 and TRBJ2-7, the complete variable domain is DAGVTQSPTHLIKTRGQQVTLRCSPISGHKSVSWYQQVLGQGPQFIFQYYEKEERGRGNFPDRFSARQFPNYSSELNVNALLLGDSALYLCASSFQTGGYEQYFGPGTRLTVT.

The chain employs TRBV4-3 and TRBJ1-1; D call uncertain. V shed 4 bases and J shed 0 bases, with 15 bases lying between them. The CDR3 spans 16 residues. CDR1 is LGHNA, CDR2 YSLEER, per germline. DNA of the CDR3: TGCGCCAGCAGCCCAGGTCGCAGAAGCCTGAACACTGAAGCTTTCTTT. Protein product: CASSPGRRSLNTEAFF.

J is TRBJ1-2 and V is TRBV30; D possibly corresponds to TRBD1 (5 bases). The CDR3 totals 13 residues. Germline V CDR1 and CDR2: GTSNPN, SVGIG (reference sequence). V was trimmed by 3 bases and J by 6 bases, leaving 14 bases between them. The CDR3 DNA reads as TGTGCCTGGAGGGACGAGGGGCGGGATGGCTACACCTTC. Translating gives CAWRDEGRDGYTF.

This rearrangement joins TRBV18 to TRBJ2-5; D gene unclear. Germline V gene lookup returns CDR1 KGHSH and CDR2 LQKENI. V lost 0 bases and J 5 bases, leaving 4 bases between the germline ends. The length of the CDR3 is 12 residues. CDR3 sequence reads: CASSPPDETQYF. The CDR3 DNA reads TGTGCCAGCTCACCACCGGACGAGACCCAGTACTTC.

The chain combines TRBV28 with TRBJ2-7, with D tentatively TRBD1 (6 bases). The germline V and J ends were trimmed by 5 bases and 3 bases, with 11 bases remaining between them. Germline CDR1 reads MDHEN; CDR2 reads SYDVKM. The CDR3 has 13 amino acids. The CDR3 nucleotides are TGTGCCAGCAGTCGGACAGCGCTCTACGAGCAGTACTTC. Translation: CASSRTALYEQYF.

This clone has a handful of counts. The V and J genes are TRBV5-5 and TRBJ1-6; no reliable D call. The CDR3 has 16 residues. Germline CDR1 reads SGHKS; CDR2 reads YYEKEE (reference sequence). Trimming shortened V by 0 bases and J by 7 bases, and 14 bases separated the two germline ends. The CDR3 DNA reads as TGTGCCAGCAGCTTGGATCACGCCCTGGGCAATTCACCCCTCCACTTT. It yields the protein CASSLDHALGNSPLHF. Combining the CDR3 with reference TRBV5-5 and TRBJ1-6 gives the whole variable domain DAGVTQSPTHLIKTRGQQVTLRCSPISGHKSVSWYQQVLGQGPQFIFQYYEKEERGRGNFPDRFSARQFPNYSSELNVNALLLGDSALYLCASSLDHALGNSPLHFGNGTRLTVT.

The chain links TRBV13 to TRBJ1-2; TRBD1 agrees at 7 bases. V dropped 4 bases and J dropped 0; count of bases not matched to a gene: 8. This CDR3 is 16 amino acids long. Germline V gene data show CDR1 as PRHDT and CDR2 as FYEKMQ (reference sequence). The CDR3 DNA sequence: TGTGCCAGCAGCTCCTGGACAGGCGCCTCTAACTATGGCTACACCTTC. It specifies CASSSWTGASNYGYTF. Supplemented by reference TRBV13 and TRBJ1-2, the full variable domain reads AAGVIQSPRHLIKEKRETATLKCYPIPRHDTVYWYQQGPGQDPQFLISFYEKMQSDKGSIPDRFSAQQFSDYHSELNMSSLELGDSALYFCASSSWTGASNYGYTFGSGTRLTVV.

The rearrangement joins TRBV19 to TRBJ2-2; no definite D call. Per the germline V gene, CDR1 is LNHDA and CDR2 is SQIVND (reference sequence). Trimming took 7 bases from V and 3 from J, leaving 15 bases between them. This CDR3 region has 15 residues. For the CDR3, the DNA is TGTGCCAGTAAGGTGTTGGGATTTGACACCGGGGAGCTGTTTTTT. It codes for CASKVLGFDTGELFF.

CDR3 sequence reads: CASSDSTSGANVLTF. CDR3 bases: TGTGCCAGCAGTGACTCAACCTCTGGGGCCAACGTCCTGACTTTC. The chain joins TRBV6-4 to TRBJ2-6; D is uncertain. This CDR3 is built from 15 residues. CDR1 is MRHNA and CDR2 is SNTAGT in the germline V gene. Trimming removed 0 bases from V and 0 bases from J, with 3 bases in between.

The chain carries TRBV28 and TRBJ1-5; D ambiguous. V lost 3 bases and J 1 base, leaving 19 bases between the germline ends. From germline, CDR1 is MDHEN and CDR2 SYDVKM. The CDR3 length is 18 residues. The CDR3 protein is CASSFRVGDIWSNQPQHF. CDR3 bases: TGTGCCAGCAGTTTCCGGGTCGGGGATATATGGAGCAATCAGCCCCAGCATTTT.

The rearrangement joins TRBV5-1 to TRBJ2-5; 9 bases are a match to TRBD1. J lost 2 bases, V lost 0 bases, and 8 bases had no gene match. CDR3 size: 17 residues. Germline values: CDR1 SGHRS, CDR2 YFSETQ. CDR3 DNA sequence: TGCGCCAGCAGCTTGGTATTGGCGGGACAGGGACAAGAGACCCAGTACTTC. Amino acid sequence: CASSLVLAGQGQETQYF.

The V gene is TRBV7-2, the J gene TRBJ2-1; D may be TRBD2 (6 bases). From germline, CDR1 is SGHTA and CDR2 FQGNSA. This CDR3 spans 15 amino acids. With 5 bases removed from V and 4 bases from J, the gap between germline ends came to 15 bases. CDR3 in DNA: TGTGCCAGCAGCCAGGTTGACGGGAGTTACAATGAGCAGTTCTTC. Translated, it gives CASSQVDGSYNEQFF.

The chain has TRBV29-1 and TRBJ2-2; possible D gene TRBD1, 7 bases. Germline V gene lookup returns CDR1 SQVTM and CDR2 ANQGSEA. V was pared by 3 bases and J by 0 bases, with 11 bases between. The CDR3 runs 15 residues. CDR3 nucleotide sequence: TGCAGCGTTGACCAGGGGGGCGCGAACACCGGGGAGCTGTTTTTT. It yields the protein CSVDQGGANTGELFF.

This chain links TRBV29-1 with TRBJ2-7; tentatively, D is TRBD2 (6 bases). Germline V gene data show CDR1 as SQVTM and CDR2 as ANQGSEA. The V end lost 3 bases, the J end lost 3 bases, and 9 bases lay between the germline ends. There are 12 residues in the CDR3. CDR3 coding DNA: TGCAGCGTTGAGGAGGGCAGCTACGAGCAGTACTTC. Translating gives CSVEEGSYEQYF.

The chain employs TRBV2 and TRBJ2-2; perhaps TRBD2 as D (5 bases). V dropped 2 bases and J dropped 6 bases, with 10 bases sitting between them. The germline CDR1 and CDR2 sequences are SNHLY and FYNNEI. The CDR3 is 14 amino acids. The CDR3 DNA is TGTGCCAGCAGTGAATTTAGAGGGCCCGGGGAGCTGTTTTTT. Amino acid sequence: CASSEFRGPGELFF.

This rearrangement joins TRBV5-4 to TRBJ2-7, with 7 bases fitting TRBD1. The CDR3 covers 13 residues. V lost 3 bases, J lost 3 bases, and 3 bases stayed unmatched. Germline CDR1 and CDR2: SGHNT and YYREEE (reference sequence). CDR3 sequence: CASSSGQDYEQYF. CDR3 coding DNA: TGTGCCAGCAGCTCCGGACAGGACTACGAGCAGTACTTC.

This clone has a handful of counts. The rearrangement links TRBV7-6 to TRBJ1-1; D uncertain. This CDR3 is built from 13 residues. Germline V gene sequence: CDR1 SGHVS, CDR2 FNYEAQ. Trimming pared 3 bases from V and 3 bases from J, leaving 8 bases between. The CDR3 sequence is CASSFQKDTEAFF. CDR3 bases: TGTGCCAGCAGCTTTCAGAAGGACACTGAAGCTTTCTTT.

The chain links TRBV19 to TRBJ1-3, with 9 bases identical to TRBD1. The CDR3 sequence is 17 residues long. CDR1 and CDR2 (germline): LNHDA, SQIVND (reference sequence). V lost 7 bases to trimming and J lost 3 bases; unmatched junction nucleotides: 13. The CDR3 sequence: CASKGQGHRASGNTIYF. DNA for the CDR3: TGTGCCAGTAAGGGACAGGGTCACAGAGCGAGTGGAAACACCATATATTTT.

This chain connects TRBV5-8 to TRBJ1-2, with unresolved D. Germline CDR1 reads SGHTS; CDR2 reads YDEGEE. Trimming removed 4 bases from V and 0 bases from J, with 10 bases in between. The CDR3 sequence is 14 residues long. For the CDR3, the DNA is TGTGCCAGCAGCCAAGATCAATCTAACTATGGCTACACCTTC. It specifies CASSQDQSNYGYTF.